A single sample is the source of the 12 T cell receptor beta chains below, sequenced in a study of blood T cell repertoires in COVID-19. Using immunoSEQ multiplex PCR, the repertoire was profiled, and TCRdb retains in-frame clones only, with some absent. The sample has about 27,000 clones; approximately 83% are singletons. The sample taken for sequencing was peripheral blood. These receptors were collected from a man aged 65-85 years with acute or convalescent COVID-19.

V and J are TRBV10-3 and TRBJ1-3; no definite D call. This CDR3 region has 15 residues. Trimming removed 0 bases at V and 1 base at J, with 7 bases between. CDR1 ENHRY and CDR2 SYGVKD come from the germline V gene. CDR3: CAISESPGSGNTIYF. CDR3 coding DNA: TGTGCCATCAGTGAGTCACCAGGATCTGGAAACACCATATATTTT.

The chain uses TRBV5-1 and TRBJ2-3, with D possibly being TRBD1 (7 bases). The length of the CDR3 is 16 residues. V lost 1 base, J lost 5 bases, and 17 bases lay in between. Germline V lookup: CDR1 SGHRS, CDR2 YFSETQ. CDR3 bases: TGCGCCAGCAGCTTGAATCCGCAGGGGGGTAAAGATACGCAGTATTTT. This codes for CASSLNPQGGKDTQYF.

DNA of the CDR3: TGCGCCAGCAGCGGACAGGGCGACACTGAAGCTTTCTTT. As protein: CASSGQGDTEAFF. V gene TRBV5-1 combines with J gene TRBJ1-1; 8 bases fit TRBD1. Trimming cost V 4 bases and J 3 bases; bases outside gene matches: 2. The CDR3 sequence is 13 residues long. In germline, CDR1 is SGHRS, CDR2 YFSETQ. Filled out from reference TRBV5-1 and TRBJ1-1, the complete variable domain reads KAGVTQTPRYLIKTRGQQVTLSCSPISGHRSVSWYQQTPGQGLQFLFEYFSETQRNKGNFPGRFSGRQFSNSRSEMNVSTLELGDSALYLCASSGQGDTEAFFGQGTRLTVV.

The rearrangement joins TRBV20-1 to TRBJ1-2; D gene uncertain. CDR3 length: 11 residues. CDR1 and CDR2 (germline): DFQATT, SNEGSKA (reference sequence). V lost 7 bases and J 0 bases, leaving 6 bases between the germline ends. CDR3 amino acids: CSGEANYGYTF. Written as DNA, the CDR3 is TGCAGTGGTGAGGCTAACTATGGCTACACCTTC.

The chain carries TRBV19 and TRBJ1-5, with 12 nucleotides matching TRBD1. Germline trimming cut 8 bases from V and 7 bases from J; bases unmatched to any gene: 3. The germline CDR1 and CDR2 sequences are LNHDA and SQIVND (reference sequence). This CDR3 is 13 amino acids long. The CDR3 is CASGDRGRQPQHF. Written as DNA, the CDR3 is TGTGCCAGTGGGGACAGGGGGCGGCAGCCCCAGCATTTT.

The chain has TRBV10-1 and TRBJ1-1, with no clear D. The V gene lost 6 bases and the J gene lost 1 base, with 9 bases spanning the gap. The CDR3 contains 13 residues. Per germline, CDR1 WNHNN and CDR2 SYGVQD (reference sequence). CDR3 DNA: TGCGCCAGCAGCCTACAGCCGAACACTGAAGCTTTCTTT. It encodes CASSLQPNTEAFF.

The rearrangement links TRBV30 to TRBJ1-6; 7 bases match TRBD1. Looked up from germline, CDR1 is GTSNPN and CDR2 is SVGIG (reference sequence). V was clipped by 1 base and J by 8 bases; unmatched bases: 5. This CDR3 contains 14 residues. CDR3: CAWSGQGPYSPLHF. In DNA, the CDR3 is TGTGCCTGGAGTGGACAGGGTCCATATTCACCCCTCCACTTT.

This sequence joins TRBV5-4 and TRBJ1-2; tentative D call: TRBD1 (5 bases). This CDR3 is 13 amino acids long. Trimming left V 0 bases short and J 8 bases short, with 11 bases between. The V gene's germline CDR1 is SGHNT and CDR2 YYREEE (reference sequence). The CDR3 region has the DNA TGTGCCAGCAGCTTGGAGCATGACAGAGGCTACACCTTC. Encoded protein: CASSLEHDRGYTF.

This sequence joins TRBV7-8 and TRBJ1-3, with 9 bases lining up with TRBD1. Unmatched junction bases numbered 4, after V lost 5 bases and J lost 2 bases. This CDR3 comprises 15 residues. From germline, CDR1 is SGHVS and CDR2 FQNEAQ. CDR3 sequence reads: CASSQGQGTGNTIYF. The DNA of the CDR3 is TGTGCCAGCAGCCAAGGACAGGGGACTGGAAACACCATATATTTT.

This chain links TRBV28 with TRBJ2-4; 9 bases are a match to TRBD2. This CDR3 is 12 amino acids long. Trimming at V came to 9 bases and at J to 11 bases, leaving 8 bases not matched to a gene. CDR1 MDHEN and CDR2 SYDVKM come from the germline V gene. As DNA, the CDR3 is TGTGCCAGTAGCGGGAGAGTGATCGTTCAGTACTTC. As protein: CASSGRVIVQYF.

The J gene is TRBJ1-1, the V gene TRBV10-3, with D possibly matching TRBD1 (5 bases). This CDR3 has 14 amino acids. Germline V gene data show CDR1 as ENHRY and CDR2 as SYGVKD. V gave up 2 bases and J gave up 1 base, with 8 bases separating them. The CDR3 DNA sequence: TGTGCCATCAGTGAGCGTCAGGGGAACACTGAAGCTTTCTTT. Its protein is CAISERQGNTEAFF.

The chain joins TRBV6-5 to TRBJ2-7; 11 positions match TRBD1. Germline V CDR1 and CDR2: MNHEY, SVGAGI. Losses at the gene ends were 6 bases for V and 3 bases for J; bases not matched to a gene: 7. CDR3 size: 15 residues. The CDR3 sequence is CASRGGQGVFYEQYF. The DNA for the CDR3 is TGTGCCAGCAGAGGGGGACAGGGGGTTTTCTACGAGCAGTACTTC.